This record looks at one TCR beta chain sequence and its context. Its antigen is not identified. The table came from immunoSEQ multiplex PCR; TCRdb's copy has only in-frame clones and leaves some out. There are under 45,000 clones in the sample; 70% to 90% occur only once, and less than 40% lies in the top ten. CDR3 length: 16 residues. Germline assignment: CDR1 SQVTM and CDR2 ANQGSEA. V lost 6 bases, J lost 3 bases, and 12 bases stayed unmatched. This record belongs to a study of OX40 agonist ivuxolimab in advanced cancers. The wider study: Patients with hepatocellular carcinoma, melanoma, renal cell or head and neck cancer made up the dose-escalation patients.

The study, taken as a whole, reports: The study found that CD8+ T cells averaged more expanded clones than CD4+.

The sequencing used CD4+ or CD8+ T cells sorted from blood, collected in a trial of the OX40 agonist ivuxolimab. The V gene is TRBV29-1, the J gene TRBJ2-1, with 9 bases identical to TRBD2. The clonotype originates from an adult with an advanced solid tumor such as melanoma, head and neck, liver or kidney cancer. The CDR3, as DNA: TGCAGCGTGGGGGGACCGGGACTAGCTTTCTACAATGAGCAGTTCTTC. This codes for CSVGGPGLAFYNEQFF.